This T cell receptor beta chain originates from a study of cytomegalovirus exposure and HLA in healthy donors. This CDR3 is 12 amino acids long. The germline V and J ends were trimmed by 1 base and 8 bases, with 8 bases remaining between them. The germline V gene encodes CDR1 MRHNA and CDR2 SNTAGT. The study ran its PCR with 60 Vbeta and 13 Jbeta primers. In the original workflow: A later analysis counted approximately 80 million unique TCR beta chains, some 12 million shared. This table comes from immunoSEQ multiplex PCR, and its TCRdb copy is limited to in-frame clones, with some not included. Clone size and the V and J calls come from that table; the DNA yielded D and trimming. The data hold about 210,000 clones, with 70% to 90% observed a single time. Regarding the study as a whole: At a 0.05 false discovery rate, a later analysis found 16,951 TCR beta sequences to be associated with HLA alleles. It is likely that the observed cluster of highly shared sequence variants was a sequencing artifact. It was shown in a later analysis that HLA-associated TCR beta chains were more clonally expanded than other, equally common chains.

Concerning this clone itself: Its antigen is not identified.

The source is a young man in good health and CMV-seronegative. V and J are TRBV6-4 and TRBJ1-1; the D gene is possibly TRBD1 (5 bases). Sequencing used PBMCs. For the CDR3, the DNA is TGTGCCAGCAGTGACTGGGCAGGGGAAGCTTTCTTT. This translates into CASSDWAGEAFF.